This TCR beta chain was sequenced for a study of blood T cell repertoires in COVID-19. Study overall: Samples came from the United States, Italy and Spain, spanning acute and convalescent COVID-19. The analysed material was cDNA or gDNA that came from T cells, B-cell-depleted T cells, or PBMCs.

The ends lost 1 base at V and 3 bases at J; junction bases unmatched: 6. Germline values: CDR1 MGHRA, CDR2 YSYEKL. This CDR3 is built from 16 residues. This clone was counted a single time. Source study methods: Estimation of nucleated cell counts was performed using reference gene primer amplification. Sequencing used immunoSEQ multiplex PCR; TCRdb keeps in-frame clones, though not all of them. V, J and clone size derive from that table, while D and trimming were established from the DNA sequence. Among roughly 150,000 clones listed, roughly 80% were seen once. The source is a man aged 60 to 69 with acute or convalescent COVID-19. This chain links TRBV4-1 with TRBJ2-5; TRBD2 matches at 9 bases. The source material was peripheral blood. This chain's CDR3 is CASSQVSRGGEETQYF. In DNA, the CDR3 is TGCGCCAGCAGCCAAGTCTCGCGGGGGGGAGAAGAGACCCAGTACTTC.